The clone carrying this TCR beta chain has only a few counts. Its specificity is not known. CDR1 is SQVTM, CDR2 ANQGSEA, per germline. This CDR3 is built from 15 residues. V gave up 7 bases and J gave up 5 bases; unmatched junction bases: 14. These data are taken from a study of CD8 T cells in ankylosing spondylitis. Study outcomes and limitations: Blood from ankylosing spondylitis patients appeared to carry a characteristic roughly eight-variant TCR beta motif. The study looked at matched synovial fluid samples from ankylosing spondylitis patients. Disease-linked clones were reported to be significantly enriched there.

One entry per CDR3 protein, called by TCRdb with MiXCR from the 5' RACE reads. The data contain roughly 440,000 distinct CDR3 sequences, approximately 17% of them singletons. Material for sequencing was blood, either unsorted or a sorted T cell fraction (not recorded which). The chain uses TRBV29-1 and TRBJ2-3; 8 bases map to TRBD1. The clonotype comes from a male donor with ankylosing spondylitis. CDR3 protein: CSAKGQGSRGDTQYF. In DNA, the CDR3 is TGCAGCGCCAAAGGACAGGGATCCCGGGGAGATACGCAGTATTTT.